This T cell receptor (beta chain) was obtained from a study of T cell responses to AZD1222 COVID-19 vaccine. Study findings and constraints: Reportedly, nearly half the spike-specific TCRs target unmutated variant regions.

With regard to this clone: Its antigen is as yet unknown.

Trimming cost V 4 bases and J 0 bases, with 19 bases left between them. There are 18 residues in the CDR3. Per germline, CDR1 MNHNS and CDR2 SASEGT. Some clones are missing from TCRdb's copy, which holds only in-frame ones; the method was immunoSEQ multiplex PCR. The table lists 80,000 to 100,000 clones, around 90% of them singletons. The rearrangement uses TRBV6-1 and TRBJ1-5; D gene ambiguous. The origin of this receptor is an adult in good health. The material was peripheral blood, obtained on day 0 of MenACWY control vaccination. The DNA for the CDR3 is TGTGCCAGCAGTGGACACCATCAGAGGGATAATAGCAATCAGCCCCAGCATTTT. Protein: CASSGHHQRDNSNQPQHF.